The 15 T cell receptor beta chains below come from one sample, sequenced in a study of blood T cells in healthy people across ages. For the second PCR, which ran for roughly 6 to 12 cycles, a sample-barcoded 5' primer and a J-beta primer mix were used. TCRdb called the 5' RACE reads again in MiXCR, with one record for every CDR3 protein. This sample carries about 1.6 million distinct CDR3 sequences, about 32% of them seen once, and the ten largest clones take about 11%. The material sequenced was blood. These receptors were obtained from a woman in her twenties or thirties in good health.

This clonotype was observed a handful of times. The chain couples TRBV28 to TRBJ2-7; 7 bases map to TRBD2. This CDR3 spans 14 amino acids. After removal of 3 bases from V and 4 bases from J, the junction contained 6 bases not matched to a gene. Germline CDR1 and CDR2: MDHEN and SYDVKM. In DNA form, the CDR3 reads TGTGCCAGCAGTTTCGGGGGGATAGGTTACGAGCAGTACTTC. Its translation is CASSFGGIGYEQYF.

J is TRBJ2-1 and V is TRBV30, with TRBD2 identical over 7 bases. The germline CDR1 and CDR2 sequences are GTSNPN and SVGIG (reference sequence). Trimming removed 8 bases from V and 1 base from J; junction bases left unmatched: 5. The CDR3 totals 13 residues. In DNA form, the CDR3 reads TGTGCCGGAAAAGCGGGGTCCTACAATGAGCAGTTCTTC. Translation gives CAGKAGSYNEQFF.

This chain uses TRBV6-2 or TRBV6-3 with TRBJ2-7, with 8 bases fitting TRBD2. The CDR3 has 18 amino acids. CDR1 and CDR2 from the germline V gene are MNHEY and SVGEGT. The junction had 17 bases not matched to a gene; V was cut back by 2 bases and J by 5 bases. CDR3 DNA sequence: TGTGCCAGCAGTTACCGGTTGAGTAGCGGGGACCTCGGGGACGAGCAGTACTTC. Translated, it gives CASSYRLSSGDLGDEQYF.

The chain is built from TRBV5-1 and TRBJ2-7; D may be TRBD1 (5 bases). CDR1 and CDR2 (germline): SGHRS, YFSETQ. Trimming took off 0 bases at V and 5 bases at J, with 15 bases between the two ends. The CDR3 totals 15 residues. This CDR3 reads CASSLEGHRTHEQYF. CDR3 nucleotides: TGCGCCAGCAGCTTGGAAGGGCACAGGACCCACGAGCAGTACTTC.

Many counts were recorded for this clonotype. The V and J genes are TRBV5-5 and TRBJ2-5; tentative D call: TRBD1 (5 bases). The CDR3 loop spans 13 amino acids. Trimming shortened V by 4 bases and J by 4 bases, and 11 bases separated the two germline ends. CDR1 and CDR2 from the germline V gene are SGHKS and YYEKEE (reference sequence). The CDR3 sequence is CASSVQVGETQYF. CDR3 coding DNA: TGTGCCAGCAGCGTACAGGTTGGAGAGACCCAGTACTTC. Complete variable domain (other parts from reference TRBV5-5 and TRBJ2-5): DAGVTQSPTHLIKTRGQQVTLRCSPISGHKSVSWYQQVLGQGPQFIFQYYEKEERGRGNFPDRFSARQFPNYSSELNVNALLLGDSALYLCASSVQVGETQYFGPGTRLLVL.

In DNA, the CDR3 is TGTGCCAGCAGGAACGACAGCTACTATGGCTACACCTTC. Amino acids: CASRNDSYYGYTF. The chain employs TRBV2 and TRBJ1-2, with D perhaps TRBD1 (5 bases). Germline V gene sequence: CDR1 SNHLY, CDR2 FYNNEI. The CDR3 runs 13 residues. V was pared by 6 bases and J by 3 bases, with 11 bases between.

This clonotype was recorded many times. The CDR3 DNA sequence: TGCAGTGCTAGAGAAACGGGGGCCTATAATTCACCCCTCCACTTT. Encoded protein: CSARETGAYNSPLHF. The chain joins TRBV20-1 to TRBJ1-6; maybe TRBD1 (5 bases). CDR1 and CDR2 from the germline V gene are DFQATT and SNEGSKA (reference sequence). This CDR3 is built from 15 residues. The germline V and J ends were trimmed by 0 bases and 2 bases, with 8 bases remaining between them.

The chain has TRBV5-1 and TRBJ2-5; D is unresolved. This CDR3 spans 16 amino acids. Per germline, CDR1 SGHRS and CDR2 YFSETQ. V was trimmed by 0 bases and J by 0 bases, leaving 12 bases between them. DNA for the CDR3: TGCGCCAGCAGCTTGGCCATCACCAGCAACCAAGAGACCCAGTACTTC. Its translation is CASSLAITSNQETQYF.

This clonotype was seen repeatedly, ten times or more. The rearrangement uses TRBV4-1 and TRBJ2-7; D unclear. V dropped 3 bases and J dropped 6 bases, with 6 bases sitting between them. The CDR3 consists of 11 residues. Looked up from germline, CDR1 is MGHRA and CDR2 is YSYEKL. The CDR3 here is CASSHLTEQYF. The CDR3, as DNA: TGCGCCAGCAGCCACCTGACCGAGCAGTACTTC.

Notes on this clonotype: Germline is not matched at one junction end, which may reflect a read error. The rearrangement uses TRBV5-6 and TRBJ2-1; no reliable D call. CDR1 SGHDT and CDR2 YYEEEE come from the germline V gene. This CDR3 spans 14 amino acids. The CDR3 loop is CASTLDGTYNEQFF. Here the CDR3 DNA reads TGTGCCAGCACCTTGGATGGCACCTACAATGAGCAGTTCTTC.

V usage is TRBV4-1 and J usage is TRBJ2-1, with 11 positions matching TRBD2. Trimming at V came to 0 bases and at J to 6 bases, leaving 7 bases not matched to a gene. There are 17 residues in the CDR3. Germline V lookup: CDR1 MGHRA, CDR2 YSYEKL. CDR3 sequence reads: CASSQDWLLAGGNEQFF. The CDR3 region has the DNA TGCGCCAGCAGCCAAGATTGGTTGCTAGCGGGAGGCAATGAGCAGTTCTTC.

The chain links TRBV11-2 to TRBJ2-1, with 7 bases that match TRBD1. J lost 7 bases, V lost 5 bases, and 14 bases had no gene match. CDR1 SGHAT and CDR2 FQNNGV come from the germline V gene. This CDR3 contains 16 residues. The DNA of the CDR3 is TGTGCCAGCAGCGCCCAACCACAGGGGAACTGGAATGAGCAGTTCTTC. This codes for CASSAQPQGNWNEQFF.

To note about this clonotype: A much larger clone lies one base from this, so it may be a read error. This rearrangement joins TRBV7-2 to TRBJ1-5, with a possible D match to TRBD1 (5 bases). The CDR3 is made up of 16 amino acids. Per germline, CDR1 SGHTA and CDR2 FQGNSA. Trimming left V 1 base short and J 6 bases short, with 16 bases between. Here the CDR3 reads CASSLVGTQGSQPQHF. The CDR3 coding sequence is TGTGCCAGCAGCTTAGTGGGGACCCAGGGCAGTCAGCCCCAGCATTTT. Full variable domain (rest looked up from reference TRBV7-2 and TRBJ1-5): GAGVSQSPSNKVTEKGKDVELRCDPISGHTALYWYRQSLGQGLEFLIYFQGNSAPDKSGLPSDRFSAERTGGSVSTLTIQRTQQEDSAVYLCASSLVGTQGSQPQHFGDGTRLSIL.

The rearrangement links TRBV12-3 or TRBV12-4 to TRBJ2-1; weak D call: TRBD2 (5 bases). The CDR3 runs to 11 residues. Trimming left V 7 bases short and J 12 bases short, with 13 bases between. CDR3 protein: CASKAVHGQFF. CDR3 coding DNA: TGTGCCAGCAAAGCGGTCCATGGGCAGTTCTTC.

The V call is TRBV5-1, the J call TRBJ2-3; D is unclear. This CDR3 region has 15 residues. Trimming stripped 4 bases from V and 6 bases from J, with 18 bases between. The germline gives CDR1 SGHRS, CDR2 YFSETQ. CDR3 DNA: TGCGCCAGCAGCCTCACATCGACCGCGTTGGATACGCAGTATTTT. This gives the protein CASSLTSTALDTQYF.